Listed below are T cell receptor beta chains from one sample, sequenced in a study of CD8 T cells in ankylosing spondylitis. TCRdb re-called the 5' RACE reads with MiXCR, one entry per CDR3 protein. This sample carries about 360,000 distinct CDR3 sequences, 20% of them seen once, and the ten largest clones take about an eighth. Sequenced: blood, either unsorted or a sorted T cell fraction (not recorded which). All receptors come from a male donor with ankylosing spondylitis or in good health (not recorded which). The CDR3 runs from the conserved cysteine through the conserved F or W. Fields, in order: V gene, clone size, J gene, D gene, CDR3 protein, CDR3 DNA. The D gene is left open where the match is weak. Clone size, where shown, is once, few, many, or a class for clones that have expanded.

TRBV20-1	-	TRBJ2-3	TRBD2	CSARNGLAGGDDTQYF	TGCAGTGCTAGAAACGGACTAGCGGGGGGAGACGATACGCAGTATTTT
TRBV9	few	TRBJ2-2	-	CASSLGGGADTGELFF	TGTGCCAGCAGCCTAGGAGGGGGGGCCGACACCGGGGAGCTGTTTTTT
TRBV7-6	-	TRBJ1-2	TRBD1	CASSLATGQAPSTF	TGTGCCAGCAGCTTAGCGACGGGACAGGCTCCTTCCACCTTC
TRBV12-3/TRBV12-4	few	TRBJ2-7	-	CASTGFYEQYF	TGTGCCAGCACAGGATTCTACGAGCAGTACTTC
TRBV10-3	few	TRBJ2-3	-	CAISESHLPPRDTQYF	TGTGCCATCAGTGAGTCCCACTTGCCCCCTCGGGATACGCAGTATTTT
TRBV2	few	TRBJ2-7	TRBD1	CASSGIPGQGKYEQYF	TGTGCCAGCAGTGGGATCCCGGGACAGGGGAAGTACGAGCAGTACTTC
TRBV20-1	few	TRBJ2-5	TRBD1	CSASTGQGAETQYF	TGCAGTGCGTCAACGGGACAGGGGGCAGAGACCCAGTACTTC
TRBV4-1	-	TRBJ2-7	-	CASSQDYRVLAYEQYF	TGCGCCAGCAGCCAAGATTATAGGGTATTGGCCTACGAGCAGTACTTC
TRBV27	-	TRBJ2-7	TRBD2	CASSFLPGLAGSYEQYF	TGTGCCAGCAGTTTCCTGCCGGGACTAGCGGGGTCCTACGAGCAGTACTTC
TRBV7-2	few	TRBJ2-1	-	CASSLEFAQGGNEQFF	TGTGCCAGCAGCTTAGAGTTTGCCCAGGGGGGTAATGAGCAGTTCTTC
TRBV12-3/TRBV12-4	-	TRBJ1-4	-	CASSLPNEKLFF	TGTGCCAGCTCCCTGCCTAATGAAAAACTGTTTTTT
TRBV13	-	TRBJ2-7	-	CASSPRQKTYEQYF	TGTGCCAGCAGCCCTCGACAGAAGACCTACGAGCAGTACTTC
TRBV2	-	TRBJ2-1	-	CASSDRAIPSYNEQFF	TGTGCCAGCAGTGACCGGGCAATTCCCTCCTACAATGAGCAGTTCTTC
TRBV28	-	TRBJ2-2	-	CASSYPLTVRAGELFF	TGTGCCAGCAGTTACCCCCTTACGGTTCGGGCCGGGGAGCTGTTTTTT
TRBV19	-	TRBJ2-7	TRBD1	CASSMGYWTGETLGSYEQYF	TGTGCCAGTAGTATGGGCTACTGGACAGGGGAAACCTTGGGCTCCTACGAGCAGTACTTC
TRBV15	-	TRBJ2-1	-	CATSTRTSLPYKEQFF	TGTGCCACCAGCACTCGGACAAGCCTTCCCTACAAAGAGCAGTTCTTC
TRBV6-1	-	TRBJ2-3	TRBD1	CASTGQGMTDTQYF	TGTGCCAGCACCGGACAGGGTATGACAGATACGCAGTATTTT
TRBV30	few	TRBJ2-3	-	CAWSGPNLGDHTDTQYF	TGTGCCTGGAGTGGCCCTAATTTGGGGGACCACACAGATACGCAGTATTTT
TRBV29-1	few	TRBJ2-5	-	CSIGTPYQETQYF	TGCAGCATCGGGACACCCTATCAAGAGACCCAGTACTTC
TRBV9	few	TRBJ2-2	-	CASGSSSAGYVPGELFF	TGTGCCAGCGGGTCAAGTTCAGCTGGTTATGTACCCGGGGAGCTGTTTTTT
TRBV27	-	TRBJ2-1	TRBD2	CASSFSGGALEEQFF	TGTGCCAGCAGTTTTAGCGGGGGGGCCCTGGAAGAGCAGTTCTTC
TRBV27	-	TRBJ2-2	TRBD1	CASSPWTGGRTGELFF	TGTGCCAGCAGTCCCTGGACAGGGGGGCGAACCGGGGAGCTGTTTTTT
TRBV5-5	-	TRBJ2-7	-	CASSLRQLEQYF	TGTGCCAGCAGCTTGAGACAGCTCGAGCAGTACTTC
TRBV10-3	-	TRBJ2-7	TRBD1	CAISDPDRTNSYEQYF	TGTGCCATCAGTGACCCGGACAGGACCAACTCCTACGAGCAGTACTTC
TRBV6-1	-	TRBJ2-2	-	CASSDIMSTSDTGELFF	TGTGCCAGCAGTGATATTATGAGTACCTCGGACACCGGGGAGCTGTTTTTT
TRBV4-1	-	TRBJ2-3	-	CASSPDPSLPPADTQYF	TGCGCCAGCAGCCCCGACCCTAGCTTGCCCCCGGCAGATACGCAGTATTTT
TRBV3-1	many	TRBJ2-5	-	CASSPRSTTRQETQYF	TGTGCCAGCAGCCCTCGATCGACGACTAGGCAAGAGACCCAGTACTTC
TRBV6-4	few	TRBJ2-2	TRBD1	CASSLDRVTGELFF	TGTGCCAGCAGTTTGGACAGGGTCACCGGGGAGCTGTTTTTT
TRBV27	few	TRBJ2-1	TRBD1	CASSSQGALNNEQFF	TGTGCCAGCAGTTCACAGGGGGCATTAAACAATGAGCAGTTCTTC
TRBV18	-	TRBJ2-3	TRBD2	CASSPAAGEGDTQYF	TGTGCCAGCTCACCCGCAGCGGGGGAGGGAGATACGCAGTATTTT
TRBV11-2	-	TRBJ2-2	TRBD2	CASSLSPVDSGGGDHGELFF	TGTGCCAGCAGCTTATCCCCGGTGGATAGCGGGGGGGGCGACCACGGGGAGCTGTTTTTT
TRBV6-5	-	TRBJ2-3	-	CASSYAGSTDTQYF	TGTGCCAGCAGTTACGCGGGGAGCACAGATACGCAGTATTTT
TRBV29-1	many	TRBJ2-4	-	CSVVWGAKNIQYF	TGCAGCGTTGTTTGGGGTGCCAAAAACATTCAGTACTTC
TRBV2	-	TRBJ2-3	TRBD1	CASSEPQGTGAHTDTQYF	TGTGCCAGCAGTGAACCCCAGGGGACAGGGGCCCACACAGATACGCAGTATTTT
TRBV12-3/TRBV12-4	-	TRBJ2-3	TRBD1	CASSLGQGSGTDTQYF	TGTGCCAGCAGTTTAGGACAGGGGTCCGGCACAGATACGCAGTATTTT
TRBV5-1	few	TRBJ2-7	TRBD1	CASSFWTGEYEQYF	TGCGCCAGCAGCTTCTGGACAGGAGAATACGAGCAGTACTTC
TRBV12-3/TRBV12-4	many	TRBJ2-1	-	CASSRFIGNEQFF	TGTGCCAGCAGTAGGTTCATAGGGAATGAGCAGTTCTTC
TRBV20-1	-	TRBJ2-5	-	CSAASHLQAQETQYF	TGCAGTGCTGCCTCCCATTTGCAGGCACAAGAGACCCAGTACTTC
TRBV29-1	few	TRBJ2-6	-	CSVEDGGSSGANVLTF	TGCAGCGTTGAAGATGGGGGTTCCTCTGGGGCCAACGTCCTGACTTTC
TRBV5-5	-	TRBJ2-3	-	CASSSGTRGDTQYF	TGTGCCAGCAGCTCCGGGACAAGGGGGGATACGCAGTATTTT
TRBV10-3	-	TRBJ2-1	TRBD1	CAISSTGTGDNEQFF	TGTGCCATCAGCTCCACCGGGACAGGGGACAATGAGCAGTTCTTC
TRBV12-3/TRBV12-4	-	TRBJ2-7	-	CASSSVRGQGQYF	TGTGCCAGCAGTTCCGTTCGGGGGCAGGGGCAGTACTTC
TRBV5-1	-	TRBJ1-6	-	CASSLGPGSESPLHF	TGCGCCAGCAGCTTGGGACCAGGGAGTGAGTCACCCCTCCACTTT
TRBV28	few	TRBJ2-1	-	CASSFGGIYNEQFF	TGTGCCAGCAGTTTTGGTGGAATCTACAATGAGCAGTTCTTC
TRBV28	-	TRBJ2-7	TRBD1	CASSQGTVNPPGEQYF	TGTGCCAGCAGTCAAGGGACAGTTAATCCCCCCGGGGAGCAGTACTTC
TRBV2	-	TRBJ2-2	-	CASSESPSTGELFF	TGTGCCAGCAGTGAATCCCCCAGCACCGGGGAGCTGTTTTTT
TRBV7-9	-	TRBJ2-7	-	CASSEGSTLYEQYF	TGTGCCAGCAGCGAGGGCAGTACTCTCTACGAGCAGTACTTC
TRBV27	few	TRBJ2-7	-	CATAPGGPSYEQYF	TGTGCCACCGCACCGGGGGGCCCAAGCTACGAGCAGTACTTC
TRBV6-1	few	TRBJ2-7	TRBD2	CASKWGGGNEQYF	TGTGCCAGCAAATGGGGCGGGGGAAACGAGCAGTACTTC
TRBV15	-	TRBJ1-3	-	CATSRPFDSGNTIYF	TGTGCCACCAGCAGGCCCTTTGACAGCGGAAACACCATATATTTT
TRBV11-2	few	TRBJ2-1	-	CASSSNSAPQFF	TGTGCCAGCAGCTCCAACTCCGCACCCCAGTTCTTC
TRBV12-3/TRBV12-4	few	TRBJ2-7	TRBD1	CASSFGQGIRYEQYF	TGTGCCAGCAGTTTCGGACAGGGGATTCGATACGAGCAGTACTTC
TRBV7-7	-	TRBJ2-2	-	CASSVDIAAGELFF	TGTGCCAGCAGCGTCGATATAGCGGCCGGGGAGCTGTTTTTT
TRBV10-3	few	TRBJ2-1	-	CAISESQWHEQFF	TGTGCCATCAGTGAGTCACAGTGGCATGAGCAGTTCTTC
TRBV25-1	few	TRBJ2-2	TRBD1	CASSPTGQFTGELFF	TGTGCCAGCAGTCCAACGGGACAGTTCACCGGGGAGCTGTTTTTT
TRBV7-3	once	TRBJ1-2	-	CASSLKGHRDTAYGYTF	TGTGCCAGCAGCTTAAAGGGCCACCGGGACACGGCGTATGGCTACACCTTC